This T cell receptor (beta chain) comes out of a study of blood T cell repertoires in COVID-19. Study-level background: T cells, B-cell-depleted T cells, or PBMCs provided the cDNA or gDNA that served as material.

As handled by the study authors: Estimation of nucleated cell counts relied on the amplification of reference gene primers. Using immunoSEQ multiplex PCR, the repertoire was profiled, and TCRdb retains in-frame clones only, with some absent. The D gene and trimming were derived from the DNA, and the V and J assignments and clone size from that table. The table includes approximately 38,000 clones, more than 80% detected once. Germline V CDR1 and CDR2: KGHSH, LQKENI. V trimming: 4 bases; J trimming: 6 bases; junction bases outside the gene matches: 6. The CDR3 has 15 residues. V and J are TRBV18 and TRBJ2-1; the match to TRBD1 covers 10 bases. The TCR originated in a man younger than 40 with active or convalescent COVID-19. The source material was peripheral blood. In nucleotides, the CDR3 is TGTGCCAGCTCACTGGACAGGGGGGGCGGCAATGAGCAGTTCTTC. This gives the protein CASSLDRGGGNEQFF.